This entry lists 26 T cell receptor delta chains sequenced from one sample in a study of gamma-delta T cells after stem cell transplantation. TCRdb reanalyzed the RT-PCR reads using CATT. This table has 1,500 or so delta-chain clones, 40% to 55% appearing once. Sample: gamma-delta T cells. Receptor source: a human donor. It is not recorded whose cells these are; they may come from a transplant donor.

By frequency in the sample, this clone is medium-sized (0.01 to 0.1%). Other DNA sequences from this sample encode an identical CDR3 as well. The chain links TRDV3 to TRDJ1, with 11 bases aligning to TRDD3. CDR1 is TVYSNPD and CDR2 is GDNSRS in the germline V gene (reference sequence). V was clipped by 0 bases and J by 0 bases; unmatched bases: 15. This CDR3 spans 19 amino acids. The CDR3, as DNA: TGTGCCTTTAGGCTGCTCTACTGGGGGATAGAACGGTACACCGATAAACTCATCTTT. Translation: CAFRLLYWGIERYTDKLIF. The whole variable domain, filled in from reference TRDV3 and TRDJ1, reads CDKVTQSSPDQTVASGSEVVLLCTYDTVYSNPDLFWYRIRPDYSFQFVFYGDNSRSEGADFTQGRFSVKHILTQKAFHLVISPVRTEDSATYYCAFRLLYWGIERYTDKLIFGKGTRVTVEP.

This clone is termed hyperexpanded. The same CDR3 can be traced to other DNA sequences in this sample. The chain carries TRDV3 and TRDJ1, with D hard to call. The CDR3 totals 16 residues. The germline V and J ends were trimmed by 5 bases and 1 base, with 23 bases remaining between them. The germline V gene has CDR1 TVYSNPD and CDR2 GDNSRS (reference sequence). The DNA for the CDR3 is TGTGCCCTCGCAACGTATGGATCAGGATTCACCGATAAACTCATCTTT. Translation: CALATYGSGFTDKLIF.

Comment on this clone: The TCRdb record carries a much larger clone's protein, which differs from this DNA's translation at residue 5; a read error is the likely cause, and the protein listed here is the DNA translation. This rearrangement joins TRDV2 to TRDJ1; 13 bases align to TRDD3. The trim removed 3 bases at V and 0 bases at J, leaving 21 bases unmatched. Germline CDR1 GEAIGNYY, CDR2 EKD. The CDR3 consists of 22 residues. The CDR3 nucleotides are TGTGCCTGTGACGCCGTTTTGTACGTTCAGACTGGGGGATACGCGAACACCGATAAACTCATCTTT. Its translation is CACDAVLYVQTGGYANTDKLIF.

This clone is large in the sample. The rearrangement joins TRDV3 to TRDJ1; weak D call: TRDD3 (8 bases). CDR3 size: 22 residues. The germline V gene has CDR1 TVYSNPD and CDR2 GDNSRS (reference sequence). Trimming left V 4 bases short and J 4 bases short, with 43 bases between. CDR3 DNA: TGTGCCTCCAAAGCCTTCCTTACGACCCTGAGTACTGGGGGTCGCGTAATCGATAAACTCATCTTT. Protein product: CASKAFLTTLSTGGRVIDKLIF.

For this clone: A read error likely explains why the TCRdb protein, taken from a much larger clone, differs from this DNA's translation at residue 12; the protein shown is translated from the DNA. The chain joins TRDV3 to TRDJ1, with a weak D call TRDD3 (6 bases). The CDR3 runs 17 residues. The ends were cut back, 5 bases at V and 3 bases at J, with 28 bases in the middle. Per the germline V gene, CDR1 is TVYSNPD and CDR2 is GDNSRS (reference sequence). CDR3 DNA sequence: TGTGCCCCCCCCTCGACCGTGGGGATGGGAAGGGCCGATAAACTCATCTTT. This gives the protein CAPPSTVGMGRADKLIF.

Details on this clone: This may be a read error, as it is one base from a much larger clone. V is TRDV1 and J is TRDJ1; TRDD3 aligns across 8 bases. With V trimmed by 5 bases and J by 1 base, 18 bases remained unmatched. There are 19 residues in the CDR3. Germline assignment: CDR1 TSWWSYY and CDR2 QGS. CDR3 protein: CALGPLRGGFGGGTDKLIF. The CDR3 DNA sequence: TGTGCTCTTGGGCCCCTACGTGGGGGATTCGGGGGAGGCACCGATAAACTCATCTTT.

Points on this clone: This likely traces to a read error, being one base from a far larger clone. This chain uses TRDV2 with TRDJ1, with 9 positions matching TRDD3. Unmatched junction bases numbered 16, after V lost 3 bases and J lost 0 bases. Germline V gene sequence: CDR1 GEAIGNYY, CDR2 EKD. The CDR3 covers 19 residues. The CDR3 coding sequence is TGTGCCTGTGACTCTATACAATCCCGGCTGGGGGATGACACCGATAAACTCATCTTT. Translating it yields CACDSIQSRLGDDTDKLIF.

A remark on this clone: With a far larger clone one base away, a read error is the likely cause. This chain links TRDV1 with TRDJ1; 10 bases fit TRDD3. Germline V gene lookup returns CDR1 TSWWSYY and CDR2 QGS. After removal of 3 bases from V and 3 bases from J, the junction contained 28 bases not matched to a gene. The CDR3 is 23 amino acids. In DNA, the CDR3 is TGTGCTCTTGGGGATCCGAGGCCCCCTACGCACAGGTTGATGGGGGATACTGCCGATAAACTCATCTTT. It is translated as CALGDPRPPTHRLMGDTADKLIF.

Of note for this clone: This probably arose from a read error, given a far larger clone one base away. V gene TRDV3 combines with J gene TRDJ1; 9 bases line up with TRDD2. CDR1 and CDR2 from the germline V gene are TVYSNPD and GDNSRS (reference sequence). This CDR3 has 21 amino acids. V was clipped by 0 bases and J by 2 bases; unmatched bases: 25. The CDR3 sequence is CAFSYLPTSPLGVLVTDKLIF. As DNA, the CDR3 is TGTGCCTTTAGCTACCTTCCTACATCGCCTCTGGGGGTCCTTGTTACCGATAAACTCATCTTT. Variable domain in full (rest from reference TRDV3 and TRDJ1): CDKVTQSSPDQTVASGSEVVLLCTYDTVYSNPDLFWYRIRPDYSFQFVFYGDNSRSEGADFTQGRFSVKHILTQKAFHLVISPVRTEDSATYYCAFSYLPTSPLGVLVTDKLIFGKGTRVTVEP.

Of note for this clone: This likely traces to a read error, being one base from a far larger clone. This chain uses TRDV2 with TRDJ1, with D perhaps matching TRDD3 (6 bases). The germline V gene has CDR1 GEAIGNYY and CDR2 EKD. This CDR3 is 12 amino acids long. CDR3 sequence: CACDKVCIGGFF. DNA for the CDR3: TGTGCCTGTGACAAGGTCTGTATTGGGGGCTTCTTT.

For this clone: A far bigger clonotype differs at one base, so this is likely a read error. The chain is built from TRDV2 and TRDJ3; TRDD3 matches at 9 bases. The length of the CDR3 is 18 residues. Germline V gives CDR1 GEAIGNYY, CDR2 EKD. This CDR3 reads CACGTGDTRSWDTRQMFF. The CDR3 DNA follows: TGTGCCTGTGGCACCGGGGATACGAGGTCCTGGGACACCCGACAGATGTTTTTC.

This clone was recorded a few times. At one of its ends the junction is not consistent with the germline gene, which may arise from a read error. CDR3 loop: CAPGDRGWDTDKLIF. In nucleotides, the CDR3 is TGTGCTCCTGGGGACAGGGGCTGGGACACCGATAAACTCATCTTT. J is TRDJ1 and V is TRDV1; D possibly corresponds to TRDD3 (6 bases). CDR3 length equals 15 residues. CDR1 is TSWWSYY, CDR2 QGS, per germline.

Notes on this clone: It differs at one base from a far larger clone, so likely a read error. The V call is TRDV3, the J call TRDJ1, with 12 bases identical to TRDD3. The CDR3 runs to 19 residues. CDR1 and CDR2 from the germline V gene are TVYSNPD and GDNSRS (reference sequence). The DNA of the CDR3 is TGTGCTTGTAAGGCTGGTACTGGGGGATACCGTTGGTTCACCGATAAACTCATCTTT. Amino acids: CACKAGTGGYRWFTDKLIF.

About this clone itself: A far larger clone is off by one base, so a read error is likely. The chain is built from TRDV1 and TRDJ1, with a possible D match to TRDD2 (6 bases). The CDR3 extends over 19 amino acids. Germline V gene lookup returns CDR1 TSWWSYY and CDR2 QGS. V gave up 3 bases and J gave up 3 bases, with 26 bases separating them. The CDR3 loop is CALGDPHPTMTSLADKLIF. CDR3 coding DNA: TGTGCTCTTGGGGACCCCCATCCTACAATGACTAGTTTGGCCGATAAACTCATCTTT.

Notes on this clone: A read error is the likely source, as a far larger clone sits one nucleotide away. In nucleotides, the CDR3 is TGTGCCTGTGACACCGGCCCGTACTGGGGGATGCGACTCAAAGTGGGCCCCTGGGACACCCGACAGATGTTTTTC. Its protein is CACDTGPYWGMRLKVGPWDTRQMFF. The rearrangement links TRDV2 to TRDJ3, with 10 bases that match TRDD3. V dropped 0 bases and J dropped 2; count of bases not matched to a gene: 24. CDR1 is GEAIGNYY and CDR2 is EKD in the germline V gene. There are 25 residues in the CDR3.

A single count supports this clone. This likely traces to a read error, being one base from a far larger clone. The V gene is TRDV2, the J gene TRDJ1; 13 bases match TRDD3. V was clipped by 6 bases and J by 1 base; unmatched bases: 16. The CDR3 spans 19 residues. Germline V gene lookup returns CDR1 GEAIGNYY and CDR2 EKD. The CDR3, as DNA: TGTGCCTGTCAACTGGGGGATACGTCTGGTCTGAAGGGCACCGATAAACTCATCTTT. This codes for CACQLGDTSGLKGTDKLIF.

Details on this clone: A far larger clone is just one base off, so this is likely a read error. This sample includes further DNA sequences coding for the same CDR3. The chain has TRDV2 and TRDJ1, with D perhaps matching TRDD3 (5 bases). The CDR3 is 15 residues long. Per germline, CDR1 GEAIGNYY and CDR2 EKD. The CDR3 nucleotides read TGTGCCTGTGACACCATGGGGACCCCGGAGGATAAACTCATCTTC. Protein: CACDTMGTPEDKLIF.

As to this clone: A read error is the likely source, as a far larger clone sits one nucleotide away. The V gene is TRDV2, the J gene TRDJ1; D gene ambiguous. Germline lookup yields CDR1 GEAIGNYY and CDR2 EKD. The V and J ends lost 2 bases and 0 bases respectively, with 12 bases between them. This CDR3 is built from 15 residues. This chain's CDR3 is CACDSMEAYTDKLIF. The CDR3 nucleotides read TGTGCCTGTGACAGCATGGAGGCCTACACCGATAAACTCATCTTT.

This clone is judged medium-sized. This specimen includes other DNA sequences encoding the same CDR3. In DNA, the CDR3 is TGTGCTCTTGGGGAGTCAGCTTCCTACGTAAAGGGAAGGTGGGGGACTCTACCGTACACCGATAAACTCATCTTT. This sequence encodes CALGESASYVKGRWGTLPYTDKLIF. This chain joins TRDV1 and TRDJ1, with a weak D call TRDD2 (8 bases). CDR3 length: 25 amino acids. CDR1 is TSWWSYY and CDR2 is QGS in the germline V gene. V lost 3 bases to trimming and J lost 0 bases, with 41 bases between them.

This clone was picked up a small number of times. Only one base separates this from a far larger clonotype, so it likely reflects a read error. The CDR3 region has the DNA TGTGCTCTTGGGGACTTTTCTACGAACATACCTATACTGGGGGAGATCAGGTACACCGATAAACTCATCTTT. Protein product: CALGDFSTNIPILGEIRYTDKLIF. This sequence joins TRDV1 and TRDJ1; 9 nucleotides align to TRDD3. Per the germline V gene, CDR1 is TSWWSYY and CDR2 is QGS. This CDR3 has 24 residues. The ends lost 3 bases at V and 0 bases at J; junction bases unmatched: 29.

Concerning this clone itself: This probably arose from a read error, given a far larger clone one base away. This chain joins TRDV2 and TRDJ1; the match to TRDD3 covers 9 bases. Germline CDR1 and CDR2: GEAIGNYY and EKD. The J segment lost 3 bases and the V segment lost 3 bases, leaving 19 bases of the junction unmatched. This CDR3 has 19 amino acids. In nucleotides, the CDR3 is TGTGCCTGTGACTCTATACAATCCTGGCTGGGGGATGACGCCGATAAACTCATCTTT. Protein product: CACDSIQSWLGDDADKLIF.

This chain connects TRDV1 to TRDJ1; D possibly uses TRDD2 or TRDD3 (5 bases each). The CDR3 consists of 23 residues. Germline V gives CDR1 TSWWSYY, CDR2 QGS. V was shortened by 2 bases and J by 0 bases, with 34 bases between the two germline ends. The CDR3 sequence: CALGESSPVEEILPWDYTDKLIF. CDR3 bases: TGTGCTCTTGGGGAATCATCCCCGGTGGAGGAGATACTTCCCTGGGATTACACCGATAAACTCATCTTT.

As regards this clone: A far larger clone is off by one base, so a read error is likely. The chain carries TRDV2 and TRDJ1; D possibly corresponds to TRDD3 (6 bases). Germline V gene lookup returns CDR1 GEAIGNYY and CDR2 EKD. This CDR3 is built from 19 residues. V was cut by 0 bases and J by 2 bases, with 24 bases left in between. CDR3 sequence reads: CACDTGFLRGCADTDKLIF. DNA of the CDR3: TGTGCCTGTGACACCGGCTTCTTAAGGGGATGCGCGGATACCGATAAACTCATCTTT.

This clone was seen a handful of times. The protein given by TCRdb reflects a much larger clone and differs at residue 18 from this DNA's translation, likely from a read error; the protein shown is the DNA's translation. The chain carries TRDV1 and TRDJ2, with a possible D match to TRDD2 (9 bases). Germline CDR1 and CDR2: TSWWSYY and QGS. This CDR3 region has 22 residues. The CDR3 region has the DNA TGTGCTCTTGGGCCCGGGGCACCTTCCTACCGGGGATACATCTCTTTGACAGTACAACTATTCTTT. Translated, it gives CALGPGAPSYRGYISLTVQLFF.

On this clone itself: It differs at one base from a far larger clone, so likely a read error. CDR3 residues: CACDTVRERGKKLIF. The CDR3 DNA follows: TGTGCCTGTGACACTGTACGGGAAAGGGGGAAGAAACTCATCTTT. The V call is TRDV2, the J call TRDJ1; D is perhaps TRDD3 (6 bases). The V and J ends lost 1 base and 8 bases respectively, with 19 bases between them. CDR3 length: 15 residues. Germline values: CDR1 GEAIGNYY, CDR2 EKD.

As to this clone: This may be a read error: a much more frequent sequence differs by one nucleotide. V usage is TRDV1 and J usage is TRDJ1; possibly TRDD3 for D (8 bases). The CDR3 consists of 21 residues. Per the germline V gene, CDR1 is TSWWSYY and CDR2 is QGS. Trimming pared 3 bases from V and 3 bases from J, leaving 32 bases between. Here the CDR3 DNA reads TGTGCTCTTGGGGATCCCTTCCTCCGAAGCAAAACTGGGGGGACCCCCGATAAACTCATCTTT. Protein sequence: CALGDPFLRSKTGGTPDKLIF.